These T cell receptor beta chains were read from a single sample in a study of CD8 T cells in Susac syndrome. TCRdb reprocessed the immunoSEQ multiplex PCR reads via MiXCR and lists one record per CDR3 protein. The sample has 95,000 to 150,000 distinct CDR3 sequences, about 95% seen once. What was sequenced was CD8+ T cells from PBMCs. These receptors all stem from a human donor with Susac syndrome. The CDR3 runs from the conserved cysteine through the conserved F or W. D genes are given only for firm matches. Rows give clone size only sometimes, using once, few, many, or a class for an expanded clone.

>-|TRBJ1-2|TRBV2|-|10
CASSASGYTF
TGTGCCAGCAGTGCGTCAGGCTACACCTTC
>TRBD2|TRBJ2-4|TRBV6-1|-|14
CASRDSGRGNIQYF
TGTGCCAGCAGGGATAGCGGGAGAGGGAACATTCAGTACTTC
>-|TRBJ2-7|TRBV27|few|13
CASSFRGAYEQYF
TGTGCCAGCAGTTTTCGGGGAGCCTACGAGCAGTACTTC
>-|TRBJ1-5|TRBV21-1|-|16
CASSKTDRGSNQPQHF
TGTGCCAGCAGCAAGACGGACAGGGGGAGCAATCAGCCCCAGCATTTT
>TRBD1|TRBJ1-2|TRBV13|-|14
CASSLDRTGLFYTF
TGTGCCAGCAGCTTAGACCGGACAGGCCTTTTCTACACCTTC
>TRBD1|TRBJ2-7|TRBV12-3/TRBV12-4|-|14
CASSFRTGIFEQYF
TGTGCCAGCAGTTTCCGGACAGGGATATTCGAGCAGTACTTC
>-|TRBJ1-4|TRBV7-9|-|16
CASSLAVGTTNEKLFF
TGTGCCAGCAGCTTAGCAGTCGGAACAACTAATGAAAAACTGTTTTTT
>-|TRBJ1-5|TRBV27|-|15
CASSSTGYSNQPQHF
TGTGCCAGCAGCTCCACGGGGTATAGCAATCAGCCCCAGCATTTT
>-|TRBJ1-1|TRBV3-1|-|14
CASSPPLAGTEAFF
TGTGCCAGCAGCCCGCCCTTGGCTGGCACTGAAGCTTTCTTT
>-|TRBJ2-1|TRBV29-1|-|12
CSGGGVLNEQFF
TGCAGCGGAGGGGGGGTACTGAATGAGCAGTTCTTC
>-|TRBJ1-2|TRBV30|-|13
CAWSSVLNYGYTF
TGTGCCTGGAGTTCAGTTCTGAACTATGGCTACACCTTC
>TRBD1|TRBJ2-1|TRBV24-1|-|16
CATSDSGTGRENEQFF
TGTGCCACCAGTGATTCGGGGACAGGGAGAGAAAATGAGCAGTTCTTC
>-|TRBJ2-2|TRBV5-1|-|14
CASGPRGDTGELFF
TGCGCCAGCGGACCCAGGGGGGACACCGGGGAGCTGTTTTTT
>-|TRBJ2-1|TRBV15|-|18
CATSRDLGRSWSHNEQFF
TGTGCCACCAGCAGAGATTTGGGCAGGAGCTGGTCCCACAATGAGCAGTTCTTC
>-|TRBJ2-3|TRBV5-5|-|17
CASSLIGGVASTDTQYF
TGTGCCAGCAGCTTGATCGGAGGGGTGGCAAGCACAGATACGCAGTATTTT
>TRBD1|TRBJ1-2|TRBV28|-|16
CASSLGWEQGFDGYTF
TGTGCCAGCAGTTTGGGGTGGGAACAGGGGTTTGATGGCTACACCTTC
>TRBD2|TRBJ2-3|TRBV27|-|15
CASSPTGGLTDTQYF
TGTGCCAGCAGCCCCACGGGAGGGCTCACAGATACGCAGTATTTT
>-|TRBJ1-1|TRBV5-6|once|13
CASSDTTNTEAFF
TGTGCCAGCAGCGATACAACTAACACTGAAGCTTTCTTT
>-|TRBJ2-7|TRBV20-1|-|13
CSARSGTYYEQYF
TGCAGTGCTAGGTCAGGGACCTACTACGAGCAGTACTTC
>-|TRBJ2-3|TRBV7-2|once|15
CASSLDSSGTDTQYF
TGTGCCAGCAGCTTAGATTCTAGCGGCACAGATACGCAGTATTTT
>-|TRBJ1-5|TRBV6-2/TRBV6-3|-|13
CASSLQANQPQHF
TGTGCCAGCAGTTTGCAAGCCAATCAGCCCCAGCATTTT
>-|TRBJ2-3|TRBV20-1|-|17
CSARDEVQPNEIGTQYF
TGCAGTGCTAGAGATGAGGTCCAACCAAACGAAATCGGTACGCAGTATTTT
>-|TRBJ1-3|TRBV13|-|17
CASSLGTAVYSGNTIYF
TGTGCCAGCAGCTTAGGGACAGCTGTATACTCTGGAAACACCATATATTTT
>-|TRBJ1-1|TRBV30|once|13
CAWSVTGRTEAFF
TGTGCCTGGAGTGTAACAGGGAGGACTGAAGCTTTCTTT
>-|TRBJ2-7|TRBV30|-|15
CAWSSVSMSSYEQYF
TGTGCCTGGAGCTCGGTGAGCATGAGCTCCTACGAGCAGTACTTC
>TRBD1|TRBJ2-1|TRBV12-3/TRBV12-4|-|15
CASSPDRGLDNEQFF
TGTGCCAGCAGTCCTGACAGGGGGCTGGACAATGAGCAGTTCTTC
>-|TRBJ2-5|TRBV11-2|-|14
CASSKRPPQGTQYF
TGTGCCAGCAGCAAGCGGCCACCTCAAGGGACCCAGTACTTC
>TRBD1|TRBJ1-1|TRBV6-5|-|14
CASSWGQENTEAFF
TGTGCCAGCAGTTGGGGACAGGAAAACACTGAAGCTTTCTTT
>-|TRBJ2-1|TRBV25-1|-|15
CASSDPKRTGNEQFF
TGTGCCAGCAGTGATCCCAAGAGAACGGGGAATGAGCAGTTCTTC
>TRBD1|TRBJ2-2|TRBV4-1|-|13
CASSPTGAGELFF
TGCGCCAGCAGCCCGACAGGGGCCGGGGAGCTGTTTTTT
>-|TRBJ1-1|TRBV19|-|16
CASSLQFGVYSAEAFF
TGTGCCAGTAGCTTACAGTTCGGCGTATATTCGGCTGAAGCTTTCTTT
>TRBD1|TRBJ1-2|TRBV28|-|15
CASRPHRGRNYGYTF
TGTGCCAGCAGGCCTCACAGGGGGCGTAACTATGGCTACACCTTC
>TRBD1|TRBJ2-5|TRBV6-4|once|15
CASSAGTGGQETQYF
TGTGCCAGCAGCGCCGGGACAGGGGGCCAAGAGACCCAGTACTTC
>TRBD1|TRBJ2-7|TRBV15|-|15
CATSRGTGSSYEQYF
TGTGCCACCAGCAGAGGGACAGGGTCCTCCTACGAGCAGTACTTC
>TRBD1|TRBJ2-7|TRBV5-1|-|13
CASRAGTEYEQYF
TGCGCCAGCAGGGCCGGGACAGAATACGAGCAGTACTTC
>TRBD1|TRBJ1-1|TRBV13|-|15
CASRHRGSMNTEAFF
TGTGCCAGCAGGCACAGGGGCTCCATGAACACTGAAGCTTTCTTT
>-|TRBJ2-7|TRBV15|-|14
CATSSPGITIQQYF
TGTGCCACCAGCAGTCCCGGGATTACCATACAGCAGTACTTC
>-|TRBJ2-5|TRBV27|-|15
CASSLSVRPGETQYF
TGTGCCAGCAGTTTATCGGTCCGCCCCGGGGAGACCCAGTACTTC
>-|TRBJ2-7|TRBV2|-|13
CASSAGAQNEQYF
TGTGCCAGCAGTGCAGGGGCGCAAAACGAGCAGTACTTC
>TRBD1|TRBJ1-1|TRBV13|-|16
CASSSQGETMNTEAFF
TGTGCCAGCAGCTCACAGGGGGAGACCATGAACACTGAAGCTTTCTTT
>-|TRBJ1-1|TRBV15|-|16
CATSQRSKGPNTEAFF
TGTGCCACCAGCCAGAGAAGTAAAGGCCCAAACACTGAAGCTTTCTTT
>-|TRBJ2-7|TRBV2|-|15
CASSVPGESSYEQYF
TGTGCCAGCAGTGTTCCAGGGGAAAGCTCCTACGAGCAGTACTTC
>-|TRBJ1-2|TRBV20-1|-|12
CSASLSNYGYTF
TGCAGTGCTAGCCTCAGCAACTATGGCTACACCTTC
>-|TRBJ2-7|TRBV11-1|-|15
CASSPRPRDTNEQYF
TGTGCCAGCAGCCCCCGTCCCCGGGACACCAACGAGCAGTACTTC
>TRBD2|TRBJ2-1|TRBV30|-|14
CAWSLAGDDNEQFF
TGTGCCTGGAGTCTGGCGGGGGATGACAATGAGCAGTTCTTC
>-|TRBJ2-7|TRBV7-6|-|15
CASSPLAISRYEQYF
TGTGCCAGCAGTCCATTAGCAATATCAAGGTACGAGCAGTACTTC
>-|TRBJ2-7|TRBV7-9|-|15
CASSLASGSPYEQYF
TGTGCCAGCAGCTTAGCCTCAGGCAGCCCCTACGAGCAGTACTTC
>TRBD1|TRBJ2-7|TRBV30|-|12
CAWSVTGSEQYF
TGTGCCTGGAGTGTGACAGGGAGCGAGCAGTACTTC
>-|TRBJ2-7|TRBV14|-|16
CASSLTHRTDPREQYF
TGTGCCAGCAGCCTAACACACCGAACCGATCCTCGTGAGCAGTACTTC